The 3 T cell receptor beta chains in this list originate from one sample, sequenced in a study of beta chain features in type 1 diabetes. Expressed TCRB transcripts got sequenced, as all isolated RNA was reverse transcribed. The method was immunoSEQ multiplex PCR; TCRdb's version includes in-frame clones alone and lacks a portion of them. The data contain a few hundred thousand clones, approximately 30% of them singletons. Sequences were obtained from naive CD4+ T cells from blood. These receptor sequences come from a man aged 18 to 29 in good health.

The gene calls are TRBV7-2 and TRBJ2-3; D gene uncertain. With 1 base removed from V and 6 bases from J, the gap between germline ends came to 8 bases. The CDR3 spans 13 residues. Germline lookup yields CDR1 SGHTA and CDR2 FQGNSA. The CDR3 DNA reads TGTGCCAGCAGCTTAGGACTGACGGATACGCAGTATTTT. This codes for CASSLGLTDTQYF.

The V gene is TRBV25-1, the J gene TRBJ2-1; 11 positions agree with TRBD2. The V gene's germline CDR1 is MGHDK and CDR2 SYGVNS. The CDR3 is 15 residues long. Trimming at V came to 2 bases and at J to 5 bases, leaving 2 bases not matched to a gene. The CDR3 loop reads CASSEVTSGNNEQFF. DNA of the CDR3: TGTGCCAGCAGTGAAGTGACTAGCGGGAACAATGAGCAGTTCTTC.

DNA for the CDR3: TGCAGCGTTGCCGTTTTGGAGCGGGAAGTGGGGTTCTTC. This translates into CSVAVLEREVGFF. J is TRBJ2-1 and V is TRBV29-1, with 7 bases fitting TRBD2. V shed 4 bases and J 15 bases; nucleotides not matched to a gene: 15. The CDR3 covers 13 residues. Germline lookup yields CDR1 SQVTM and CDR2 ANQGSEA.